The rows below give T cell receptor beta chains drawn from one sample of a study of shared clonotypes between healthy human individuals. Only in-frame clones appear in the TCRdb table, and some are missing; sequencing was by immunoSEQ multiplex PCR. The table lists about half a million clones, 79% of them singletons, with less than 15% in the top ten. Sequenced material: PBMCs. All receptors come from a woman in her forties in good health. Some clones in this sample may be carry-over from other donors' samples. Both conserved end residues are part of each CDR3. D genes are given only for firm matches. Rows give clone size only sometimes, using once, few, many, or a class for an expanded clone.

TRBV28,NA,NA,16,TRBJ2-2,TGTGCCAGCAGTTTAAGGGCAGGGCCACGGCCCGGGGAGCTGTTTTTT,CASSLRAGPRPGELFF
TRBV18,NA,NA,13,TRBJ2-7,TGTGCCAGCTCACCAGACGGGGGATACGAGCAGTACTTC,CASSPDGGYEQYF
TRBV28,NA,TRBD1,12,TRBJ1-4,TGTGCCAGCAGTCAATACGGACAGGGTCTGTTTTTT,CASSQYGQGLFF
TRBV13,NA,TRBD2,16,TRBJ2-3,TGTGCCAGCAGCGACCCGGGACTAGCGGGTACAGATACGCAGTATTTT,CASSDPGLAGTDTQYF
TRBV4-3,NA,NA,15,TRBJ1-2,TGCGCCAGCAGCCAAGAAAGGAGAGCTAACTATGGCTACACCTTC,CASSQERRANYGYTF
TRBV6-1,NA,TRBD1,14,TRBJ2-7,TGTGCCAGCAACCCGACAGGGGCCACCTACGAGCAGTACTTC,CASNPTGATYEQYF
TRBV28,once,TRBD2,14,TRBJ2-7,TGTGCCAGCAGTTATGGTAGCGGGGGCTACGAGCAGTACTTC,CASSYGSGGYEQYF
TRBV27,NA,NA,14,TRBJ2-1,TGTGCCAGCACCAGGGGGGTTTCATACAATGAGCAGTTCTTC,CASTRGVSYNEQFF
TRBV6-5,NA,TRBD1,15,TRBJ1-3,TGTGCCAGCAGTTGGGACAGGGCTTCTGGAAACACCATATATTTT,CASSWDRASGNTIYF
TRBV27,NA,NA,15,TRBJ2-3,TGTGCCAGCAGGGAATACAGGTTACGTACAGATACGCAGTATTTT,CASREYRLRTDTQYF
TRBV12-5,once,NA,12,TRBJ1-5,TGTGCTAGTGGTTGGGGGAATCAGCCCCAGCATTTT,CASGWGNQPQHF
TRBV28,NA,TRBD2,20,TRBJ2-7,TGTGCCAGCAGTCCGACCAATGGGGGACTAGCGGGATCGATATCCTACGAGCAGTACTTC,CASSPTNGGLAGSISYEQYF
TRBV27,NA,NA,15,TRBJ2-1,TGTGCCAGCAGTTTGGGTATCCGGGGCGTTGGTGAGCAGTTCTTC,CASSLGIRGVGEQFF
TRBV10-1,NA,NA,15,TRBJ2-3,TGCGCCAGCAGACCACTAGCTGTCAGCACAGATACGCAGTATTTT,CASRPLAVSTDTQYF
TRBV28,NA,NA,14,TRBJ2-1,TGTGCCAGCGGCGTTTCGGAGGTGGGCAATGAGCAGTTCTTC,CASGVSEVGNEQFF
TRBV6-6,NA,TRBD1,14,TRBJ2-1,TGTGCCAGCAGTTACGGGACAGGGGACAATGAGCAGTTCTTC,CASSYGTGDNEQFF
TRBV28,NA,NA,17,TRBJ2-5,TGTGCCAGCAGTGCACTATGGGGGCGGGAGAACCAAGAGACCCAGTACTTC,CASSALWGRENQETQYF
TRBV2,NA,NA,14,TRBJ2-5,TGTGCCAGCACGCAGGAGTGGGCCGAAGAGACCCAGTACTTC,CASTQEWAEETQYF
TRBV5-4,NA,NA,13,TRBJ2-3,TGTGCCAGCAGCTGGGGGGAAACAGATACGCAGTATTTT,CASSWGETDTQYF
TRBV11-2,once,NA,16,TRBJ2-1,TGTGCCAGCAGCTTCAGGGGGGCGGGGTCCTACAATGAGCAGTTCTTC,CASSFRGAGSYNEQFF
TRBV19,NA,NA,15,TRBJ2-6,TGTGCCAGTAGTACTCGGGGACCTGGGGCCAACGTCCTGACTTTC,CASSTRGPGANVLTF
TRBV5-4,NA,NA,16,TRBJ2-7,TGTGCCAGCAGCTTGGCGGCGTCAGGGGGGATGTACGAGCAGTACTTC,CASSLAASGGMYEQYF
TRBV29-1,NA,NA,12,TRBJ2-7,TGCAGCGTTGAAGCGGATTCCTACGAGCAGTACTTC,CSVEADSYEQYF
TRBV6-6,NA,TRBD2,15,TRBJ2-1,TGTGCCAGCAGTTATCCAGCGGGAGCCTACAATGAGCAGTTCTTC,CASSYPAGAYNEQFF
TRBV5-1,NA,TRBD2,15,TRBJ2-3,TGCGCCAGCAGCTTGGCAGCGGGAGGGGCAGATACGCAGTATTTT,CASSLAAGGADTQYF
TRBV7-2,NA,NA,14,TRBJ2-7,TGTGCCAGCAGCCCCCTCAGGGGCTCCTACGAGCAGTACTTC,CASSPLRGSYEQYF
TRBV13,NA,NA,15,TRBJ2-3,TGTGCCAGCAGCTTACATGCAGGAGGATCGGCTACGCAGTATTTT,CASSLHAGGSATQYF
TRBV2,NA,NA,12,TRBJ2-7,TGTGCCAGCAGGGGGGACACCTACGAGCAGTACTTC,CASRGDTYEQYF
TRBV6-5,few,TRBD2,14,TRBJ2-2,TGTGCCAGCAGTGCGGGAGAGGTGACCGGGGAGCTGTTTTTT,CASSAGEVTGELFF
TRBV4-1,few,TRBD1,15,TRBJ2-5,TGCGCCAGCAGCCGGTTAGGGGACAGGGCCTATGAGCAGTACTTC,CASSRLGDRAYEQYF
TRBV28,NA,TRBD1,16,TRBJ1-3,TGTGCCAGCAGTTTCTCCGGGACAGGGGGATTCAACACCATATATTTT,CASSFSGTGGFNTIYF
TRBV10-3,NA,NA,14,TRBJ1-5,TGTGCCATCAGTGAAAGAAATAGCAATCAGCCCCAGCATTTT,CAISERNSNQPQHF
TRBV27,NA,NA,15,TRBJ1-1,TGTGCCAGCAACCTTGGTCGACCGTGGGGCACTGAAGCTTTCTTT,CASNLGRPWGTEAFF
TRBV6-6,NA,NA,15,TRBJ2-7,TGTGCCAGCAGCCCCGTTCGGGCGAGCTCCTACGAGCAGTACTTC,CASSPVRASSYEQYF
TRBV15,NA,NA,13,TRBJ2-7,TGTGCCACCAGCAGAGAGTATGAATACGAGCAGTACTTC,CATSREYEYEQYF
TRBV7-3,NA,TRBD2,16,TRBJ2-2,TGTGCCAGCAGCTTAGGACTAGCGGGAGGGACCGGGGAGCTGTTTTTT,CASSLGLAGGTGELFF
TRBV9,once,NA,15,TRBJ1-3,TGTGCCAGCAGCGCCTGGACAGAGCCTGGAAACACCATATATTTT,CASSAWTEPGNTIYF
TRBV7-2,NA,NA,16,TRBJ1-5,TGTGCCAGCAGCTTATATGCCGCGGGGAGCAATCAGCCCCAGCATTTT,CASSLYAAGSNQPQHF
TRBV7-9,NA,NA,14,TRBJ2-3,TGTGCCAGCGGATTACGGGGGAGCACAGATACGCAGTATTTT,CASGLRGSTDTQYF
TRBV19,NA,TRBD2,17,TRBJ2-7,TGTGCCAGTAGTAATTTCGCTAGCGGGAACCCTTCCTACGAGCAGTACTTC,CASSNFASGNPSYEQYF
TRBV10-3,NA,TRBD1,14,TRBJ2-1,TGTGCCATTCAGGGGGCCACAAACTACAATGAGCAGTTCTTC,CAIQGATNYNEQFF
TRBV20-1,NA,NA,11,TRBJ2-5,TGCAGTGCTAGAAGCGGGGAGACCCAGTACTTC,CSARSGETQYF
TRBV11-2,once,NA,11,TRBJ1-1,TGTGCCAGCAGTTGGTGGGCAGAAGCTTTCTTT,CASSWWAEAFF
TRBV10-3,NA,TRBD2,14,TRBJ2-1,TGTGCCATCAGGAAAGCGGGAGGTACGAATGAGCAGTTCTTC,CAIRKAGGTNEQFF